This TCR beta chain was sequenced for a study of breast tumors, draining lymph nodes, adjacent tissues. Study-wide results and caveats: The lymph node origin of tumor T cells was framed as consistent with a hypothesis, not demonstrated. Luminal-like breast cancer showed significantly higher tumor–nontumor repertoire similarity than basal-like.

This clonotype was observed many times. Its specificity is not known. Samples came from axillary lymph nodes draining the breast cancer. The CDR3 is made up of 15 amino acids. Per the germline V gene, CDR1 is LGHNA and CDR2 is YSLEER. V gave up 0 bases and J gave up 5 bases; unmatched junction bases: 6. TCRdb independently ran MiXCR on the multiplex PCR reads; one entry per CDR3 protein. The sample lists 160,000 or so distinct CDR3 sequences; around 35% were seen once. The V call is TRBV4-3, the J call TRBJ2-5; 7 bases match TRBD1. Sequenced input: axillary lymph node tissue. This TCR was sampled from a female donor with breast cancer. Some clones in this sample may be carry-over from other donors' samples. This chain's CDR3 is CASSQDRGKAETQYF. CDR3 bases: TGCGCCAGCAGCCAAGACAGGGGGAAGGCGGAGACCCAGTACTTC.